These 24 T cell receptor beta chains were all obtained from the same sample, sequenced in a study of cytomegalovirus exposure and HLA in healthy donors. Amplification used 60 Vbeta primers and 13 Jbeta primers. TCRdb's copy holds only in-frame clones and misses some; the assay was immunoSEQ multiplex PCR. Found here are approximately 100,000 clones, 75% to 80% of them singletons; the top ten hold about 3.8%. Sample: PBMCs. Receptors originate from a woman aged 40 to 55 in good health and CMV-seronegative.

This clone showed up just a few times. V and J are TRBV4-3 and TRBJ1-5, with D possibly being TRBD1 (6 bases). The CDR3 contains 15 residues. Trimming took off 3 bases at V and 6 bases at J, with 15 bases between the two ends. Germline CDR1 LGHNA, CDR2 YSLEER. CDR3 amino acids: CASSQQQGGGQPQHF. In DNA form, the CDR3 reads TGCGCCAGCAGCCAGCAACAGGGCGGCGGTCAGCCCCAGCATTTT.

CDR3 in amino acids: CATSRGQGSNQPQHF. CDR3 DNA sequence: TGTGCCACCAGCAGGGGACAGGGGTCAAATCAGCCCCAGCATTTT. The chain carries TRBV15 and TRBJ1-5, with 10 bases matching TRBD1. The junction had 3 bases not matched to a gene; V was cut back by 3 bases and J by 4 bases. CDR3 size: 15 residues. Germline CDR1 LNHNV, CDR2 YYDKDF (reference sequence).

This clone was seen a few times. The chain carries TRBV11-2 and TRBJ1-2; no reliable D call. CDR1 is SGHAT, CDR2 FQNNGV, per germline. The CDR3 runs 13 residues. V gave up 0 bases and J gave up 5 bases, with 7 bases separating them. In DNA form, the CDR3 reads TGTGCCAGCAGCTTAGAGGGAGGGTATGGCTACACCTTC. Translated: CASSLEGGYGYTF.

V usage is TRBV11-2 and J usage is TRBJ2-5; 8 positions match TRBD2. This CDR3 region has 17 residues. With 0 bases clipped from V and 2 bases from J, the junction kept 8 bases outside the gene matches. Per germline, CDR1 SGHAT and CDR2 FQNNGV. CDR3 sequence (DNA): TGTGCCAGCAGCTTAGAGGCGGGGGGACACCGACAAGAGACCCAGTACTTC. The encoded protein is CASSLEAGGHRQETQYF.

The rearrangement uses TRBV7-2 and TRBJ2-7; D may be TRBD2 (6 bases). The germline V and J ends were trimmed by 4 bases and 3 bases, with 16 bases remaining between them. CDR1 is SGHTA and CDR2 is FQGNSA in the germline V gene. There are 15 residues in the CDR3. DNA of the CDR3: TGTGCCAGCAGCTACACTCCGGGGGTCAACTACGAGCAGTACTTC. It specifies CASSYTPGVNYEQYF.

Worth noting for this clone: Sequence at one end of the junction differs from germline and may be a read error. This chain links TRBV15 with TRBJ1-5; 7 bases agree with TRBD1. CDR1 is LNHNV and CDR2 is YYDKDF in the germline V gene (reference sequence). This CDR3 comprises 18 residues. DNA of the CDR3: TGTGCCACCAGCAACACTTTATCAGGGGGGCATGGCAATCAGCCCCAGAATTTT. This codes for CATSNTLSGGHGNQPQNF.

This clone occurred a few times. The chain combines TRBV19 with TRBJ2-5, with a possible D match to TRBD2 (7 bases). The germline V gene encodes CDR1 LNHDA and CDR2 SQIVND (reference sequence). The CDR3 runs to 14 residues. With 8 bases removed from V and 5 bases from J, the gap between germline ends came to 18 bases. The CDR3 nucleotides are TGTGCCAGTTCCCGCCGGGGGGCGGAGGAGACCCAGTACTTC. The encoded protein is CASSRRGAEETQYF.

The chain joins TRBV7-2 to TRBJ1-5; 11 nucleotides match TRBD1. Germline V gene lookup returns CDR1 SGHTA and CDR2 FQGNSA. The ends lost 5 bases at V and 6 bases at J; junction bases unmatched: 3. The CDR3 is made up of 14 amino acids. CDR3 residues: CASSRDRGSQPQHF. In nucleotides, the CDR3 is TGTGCCAGCAGCCGGGACAGGGGGAGTCAGCCCCAGCATTTT.

This chain joins TRBV2 and TRBJ2-1; D gene ambiguous. This CDR3 comprises 11 residues. V lost 5 bases and J lost 10, with 9 bases in between. Germline V gene lookup returns CDR1 SNHLY and CDR2 FYNNEI. This chain's CDR3 is CASSTGPEQFF. CDR3 coding DNA: TGTGCCAGCAGTACTGGGCCCGAGCAGTTCTTC. The full variable domain, rest sourced from reference TRBV2 and TRBJ2-1, is EPEVTQTPSHQVTQMGQEVILRCVPISNHLYFYWYRQILGQKVEFLVSFYNNEISEKSEIFDDQFSVERPDGSNFTLKIRSTKLEDSAMYFCASSTGPEQFFGPGTRLTVL.

This clone has only a few counts. This chain connects TRBV6-5 to TRBJ1-2; 7 bases agree with TRBD1. The CDR3 runs 16 residues. CDR1 and CDR2 (germline): MNHEY, SVGAGI. J gave up 4 bases and V 0 bases, and 8 bases lay outside the gene matches. CDR3 region: CASSYSFSGTAYGYTF. The CDR3, as DNA: TGTGCCAGCAGTTACTCTTTCTCCGGGACAGCCTATGGCTACACCTTC.

The chain recombines TRBV12-5 with TRBJ2-6, with 8 positions matching TRBD1. The CDR3 has 19 amino acids. After removal of 1 base from V and 4 bases from J, the junction contained 12 bases not matched to a gene. Germline CDR1 and CDR2: LGHNT and FRNRAP. Here the CDR3 reads CASGLDGGRGLSGANVLTF. CDR3 DNA: TGTGCTAGTGGTTTGGATGGGGGCAGGGGGCTTTCGGGGGCCAACGTCCTGACTTTC.

The V call is TRBV19, the J call TRBJ1-3, with 7 bases identical to TRBD1. This CDR3 is built from 14 residues. Germline assignment: CDR1 LNHDA and CDR2 SQIVND (reference sequence). V was clipped by 6 bases and J by 3 bases; unmatched bases: 5. In nucleotides, the CDR3 is TGTGCCAGTAGGCCGGGACAGAGTGGAAACACCATATATTTT. Protein product: CASRPGQSGNTIYF.

The V gene is TRBV19, the J gene TRBJ2-7; weak D call: TRBD1 (6 bases). The CDR3 is 15 residues long. Germline-derived CDR1 and CDR2 are LNHDA and SQIVND (reference sequence). Trimming stripped 5 bases from V and 7 bases from J, with 21 bases between. Written as DNA, the CDR3 is TGTGCCAGTAGTGTCGACCGGGACAAGGTGTGGGAGCAGTACTTC. This sequence encodes CASSVDRDKVWEQYF.

The chain carries TRBV7-9 and TRBJ1-2; 10 bases line up with TRBD1. The germline gives CDR1 SEHNR, CDR2 FQNEAQ (reference sequence). V gave up 9 bases and J gave up 6 bases; unmatched junction bases: 10. The CDR3 spans 14 residues. DNA of the CDR3: TGTGCCAGGGGGCCGGGGACAGGGGAGCATGGCTACACCTTC. Protein sequence: CARGPGTGEHGYTF.

CDR3 in DNA: TGTGCCAGCTCATCTCAGGGGGCCGGTGAAGCTTTCTTT. Residues: CASSSQGAGEAFF. The chain employs TRBV18 and TRBJ1-1, with TRBD1 identical over 8 bases. CDR3 size: 13 residues. In germline, CDR1 is KGHSH, CDR2 LQKENI. V was pared by 5 bases and J by 7 bases, with 6 bases of the junction left unmatched.

This chain links TRBV13 with TRBJ1-2, with D unresolved. Germline V gene data show CDR1 as PRHDT and CDR2 as FYEKMQ (reference sequence). The CDR3 extends over 16 amino acids. With 2 bases removed from V and 2 bases from J, the gap between germline ends came to 15 bases. The CDR3 nucleotides are TGTGCCAGCAGCTTAACCCGCCTCGGGAAAAACTATGGCTACACCTTC. Encoded protein: CASSLTRLGKNYGYTF.

On this clone: Other DNA variants within this sample encode the same CDR3. The rearrangement joins TRBV6-5 to TRBJ2-5; 12 nucleotides agree with TRBD1. The CDR3 totals 15 residues. In germline, CDR1 is MNHEY, CDR2 SVGAGI. The V and J ends lost 5 bases and 5 bases, in that order; junction bases with no gene match: 6. CDR3 in amino acids: CASSPGTGGGETQYF. DNA of the CDR3: TGTGCCAGCAGTCCCGGGACAGGGGGCGGGGAGACCCAGTACTTC.

The genes are TRBV18 and TRBJ1-3; D ambiguous. Germline-derived CDR1 and CDR2 are KGHSH and LQKENI. The ends were cut back, 3 bases at V and 7 bases at J, with 10 bases in the middle. The CDR3 is 13 amino acids. The CDR3 DNA reads as TGTGCCAGCTCACCCCTGTCGGGGAACACCATATATTTT. This sequence encodes CASSPLSGNTIYF.

This chain joins TRBV27 and TRBJ2-7; perhaps TRBD1 as D (6 bases). This CDR3 contains 14 residues. V was clipped by 6 bases and J by 1 base, with 13 bases between them. Looked up from germline, CDR1 is MNHEY and CDR2 is SMNVEV (reference sequence). The CDR3 bases are TGTGCCAGCAGGCCCTTAGGGGGATCCTACGAGCAGTACTTC. This encodes CASRPLGGSYEQYF.

The rearrangement uses TRBV29-1 and TRBJ2-1; 13 nucleotides line up with TRBD2. The CDR3 is 14 amino acids. The trim removed 6 bases at V and 12 bases at J, leaving 11 bases unmatched. Germline V gene sequence: CDR1 SQVTM, CDR2 ANQGSEA. The CDR3 spells CSVPTSGGSMRQFF. DNA of the CDR3: TGCAGCGTCCCGACTAGCGGGGGGTCAATGAGGCAGTTCTTC.

The chain employs TRBV6-5 and TRBJ2-1; a weak D match, TRBD2 (5 bases). Germline V gives CDR1 MNHEY, CDR2 SVGAGI. Trimming left V 10 bases short and J 0 bases short, with 13 bases between. The CDR3 is made up of 14 amino acids. The CDR3 DNA reads as TGTGCCACACGAGCGGCCAGCTCCTACAATGAGCAGTTCTTC. Translating gives CATRAASSYNEQFF.

The chain recombines TRBV5-6 with TRBJ2-7; 10 bases line up with TRBD1. The CDR3 spans 17 residues. Trimming removed 4 bases from V and 0 bases from J; junction bases left unmatched: 10. CDR1 is SGHDT and CDR2 is YYEEEE in the germline V gene. CDR3 sequence: CASSPLRDRGSSYEQYF. In nucleotides, the CDR3 is TGTGCCAGCAGCCCGCTTCGGGACAGGGGAAGCTCCTACGAGCAGTACTTC.

The chain recombines TRBV27 with TRBJ1-1; D is undetermined. CDR1 is MNHEY and CDR2 is SMNVEV in the germline V gene (reference sequence). Trimming removed 5 bases at V and 7 bases at J, with 14 bases between. The CDR3 covers 13 residues. Written as DNA, the CDR3 is TGTGCCAGCAGTCCGAATCTACAGAGTGAAGCTTTCTTT. This encodes CASSPNLQSEAFF.

The chain has TRBV28 and TRBJ2-5; TRBD1 matches at 8 bases. This CDR3 is built from 15 residues. Germline lookup yields CDR1 MDHEN and CDR2 SYDVKM. V dropped 4 bases and J dropped 4; count of bases not matched to a gene: 8. The CDR3 region has the DNA TGTGCCAGCAGTTCCGCCGCAGGGGGCCGAGAGACCCAGTACTTC. Translating it yields CASSSAAGGRETQYF. Combining the CDR3 with reference TRBV28 and TRBJ2-5 gives the whole variable domain DVKVTQSSRYLVKRTGEKVFLECVQDMDHENMFWYRQDPGLGLRLIYFSYDVKMKEKGDIPEGYSVSREKKERFSLILESASTNQTSMYLCASSSAAGGRETQYFGPGTRLLVL.